This T cell receptor beta chain was found in a study of T cells after yellow fever vaccination. About the study: With SMART-Seq v4 Ultra Low Input, the fractions containing low cell numbers were prepared. Study-level results: High-abundance clonotypes from the bulk population could contaminate FACS-sorted repertoires.

Germline V CDR1 and CDR2: SEHNR, FQNEAQ (reference sequence). This CDR3 has 13 amino acids. Trimming left V 4 bases short and J 8 bases short, with 9 bases between. To note about this clonotype: Its antigen remains unknown.

They built TCR cDNA with 5'RACE template switching, a step that put in a universal primer site and UMIs. From the 5' RACE reads, TCRdb called clonotypes with MiXCR, one entry per CDR3 protein. This table has fewer than 450,000 distinct CDR3 sequences, about 9.9% appearing once. Specimen: PBMCs, collected on the day of the first yellow fever vaccination. This sequence was found in a man aged 18 to 29 who received the YFV17D yellow fever vaccine. The J gene is TRBJ1-6, the V gene TRBV7-9, with D unclear. The CDR3 DNA reads as TGTGCCAGCAGCTCTAACGGGGATTCACCCCTCCACTTT. Its translation: CASSSNGDSPLHF.